One T cell receptor beta chain is described in this entry. These data come from a study of a mutant IDH1 vaccine in newly diagnosed glioma. Time point: baseline, week 1 (first vaccination visit). Treatment meaning: pre-vaccination baseline after standard-of-care therapy. This CDR3 has 14 amino acids. CDR1 and CDR2 (germline): SGHRS, YFSETQ. J lost 5 bases, V lost 0 bases, and 4 bases had no gene match. Repertoires were generated with immunoSEQ multiplex PCR, while TCRdb's copy carries only in-frame clones and drops some. The table lists 75,000 to 100,000 clones, approximately 90% of them singletons. The chain links TRBV5-1 to TRBJ2-7, with 8 bases fitting TRBD2. The TCR comes from a woman aged 50 to 65 with glioma. Specimen: PBMCs, collected from a glioma patient treated with radiotherapy, temozolomide or both. The DNA of the CDR3 is TGCGCCAGCAGCTTGGTTCAGCGGGAGAACGAGCAGTACTTC. It codes for CASSLVQRENEQYF. Looking up the rest from reference TRBV5-1 and TRBJ2-7 gives the full variable domain: KAGVTQTPRYLIKTRGQQVTLSCSPISGHRSVSWYQQTPGQGLQFLFEYFSETQRNKGNFPGRFSGRQFSNSRSEMNVSTLELGDSALYLCASSLVQRENEQYFGPGTRLTVT.